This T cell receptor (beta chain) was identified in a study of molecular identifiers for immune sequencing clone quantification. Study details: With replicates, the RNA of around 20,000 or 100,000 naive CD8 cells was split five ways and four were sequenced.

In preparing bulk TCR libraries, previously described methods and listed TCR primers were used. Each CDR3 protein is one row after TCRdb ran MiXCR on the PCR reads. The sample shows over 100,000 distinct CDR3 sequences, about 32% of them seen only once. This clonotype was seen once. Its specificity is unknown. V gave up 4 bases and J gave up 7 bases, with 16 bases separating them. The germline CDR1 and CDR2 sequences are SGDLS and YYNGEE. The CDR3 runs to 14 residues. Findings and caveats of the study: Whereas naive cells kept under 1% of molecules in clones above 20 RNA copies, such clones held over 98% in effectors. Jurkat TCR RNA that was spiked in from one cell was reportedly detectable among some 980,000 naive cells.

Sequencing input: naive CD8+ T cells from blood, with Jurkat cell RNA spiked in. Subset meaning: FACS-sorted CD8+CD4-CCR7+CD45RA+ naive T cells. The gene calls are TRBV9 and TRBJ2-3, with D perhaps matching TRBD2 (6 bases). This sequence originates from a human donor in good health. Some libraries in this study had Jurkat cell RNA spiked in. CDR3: CASSPPTRAHTQYF. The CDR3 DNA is TGTGCCAGCAGCCCACCGACTAGAGCACATACGCAGTATTTT.